This TCR beta chain was recovered during a study of technical replicates of blood from a few donors. Germline V CDR1 and CDR2: SNHLY, FYNNEI. Trimming cost V 6 bases and J 9 bases; bases outside gene matches: 7. The length of the CDR3 is 13 residues. Assay: immunoSEQ multiplex PCR; the TCRdb copy retains only in-frame clones and omits some. The top ten clones hold over 0.25% of a sample with 75,000 to 100,000 clones, approximately 95% of them seen once. This clone was counted a single time. V is TRBV2 and J is TRBJ2-1, with 8 bases matching TRBD1. The sample comprised T cells isolated from PBMCs. This sequence was found in a human donor in good health. The CDR3 loop reads CASRGGQGGEQFF. The CDR3 nucleotides are TGTGCCAGCAGGGGCGGACAGGGAGGTGAGCAGTTCTTC.